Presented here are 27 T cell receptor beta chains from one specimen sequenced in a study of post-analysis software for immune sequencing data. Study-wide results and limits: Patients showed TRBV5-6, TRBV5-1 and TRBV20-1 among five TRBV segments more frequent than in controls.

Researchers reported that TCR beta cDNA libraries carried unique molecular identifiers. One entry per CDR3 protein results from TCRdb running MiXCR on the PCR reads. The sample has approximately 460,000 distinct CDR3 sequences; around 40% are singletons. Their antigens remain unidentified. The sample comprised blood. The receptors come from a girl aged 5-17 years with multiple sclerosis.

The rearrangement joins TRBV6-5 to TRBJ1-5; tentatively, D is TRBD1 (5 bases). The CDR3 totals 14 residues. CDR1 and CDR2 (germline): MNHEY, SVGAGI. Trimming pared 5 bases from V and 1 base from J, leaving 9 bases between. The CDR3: CASSNRDSNQPQHF. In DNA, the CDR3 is TGTGCCAGCAGTAACCGGGACAGCAATCAGCCCCAGCATTTT.

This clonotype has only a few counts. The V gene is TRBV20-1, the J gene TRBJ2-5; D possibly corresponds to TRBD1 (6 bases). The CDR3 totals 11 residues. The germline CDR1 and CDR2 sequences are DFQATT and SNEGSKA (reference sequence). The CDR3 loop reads CSADRQETQYF. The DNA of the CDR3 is TGCAGCGCGGACAGACAAGAGACCCAGTACTTC.

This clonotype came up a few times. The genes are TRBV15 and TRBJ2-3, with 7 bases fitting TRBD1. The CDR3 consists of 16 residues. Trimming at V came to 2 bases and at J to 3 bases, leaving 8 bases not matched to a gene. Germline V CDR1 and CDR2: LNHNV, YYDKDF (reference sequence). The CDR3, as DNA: TGTGCCACCAGCAGACGTACAGGGGAAGGAACAGATACGCAGTATTTT. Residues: CATSRRTGEGTDTQYF.

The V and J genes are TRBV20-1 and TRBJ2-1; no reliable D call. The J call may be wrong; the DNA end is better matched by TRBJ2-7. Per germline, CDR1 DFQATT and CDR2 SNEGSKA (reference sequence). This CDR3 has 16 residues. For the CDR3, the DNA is TGCAGTGCTACCGATCTAGGCGGAAGCTCCTACAATGAGCAGTACTTC. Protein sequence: CSATDLGGSSYNEQYF.

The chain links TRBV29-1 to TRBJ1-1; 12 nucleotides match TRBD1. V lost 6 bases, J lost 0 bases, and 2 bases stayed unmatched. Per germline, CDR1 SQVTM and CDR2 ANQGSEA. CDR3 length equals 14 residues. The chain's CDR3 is CSVGTGGLNTEAFF. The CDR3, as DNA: TGCAGCGTGGGGACAGGGGGCCTGAACACTGAAGCTTTCTTT. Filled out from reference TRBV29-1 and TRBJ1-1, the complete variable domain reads SAVISQKPSRDICQRGTSLTIQCQVDSQVTMMFWYRQQPGQSLTLIATANQGSEATYESGFVIDKFPISRPNLTFSTLTVSNMSPEDSSIYLCSVGTGGLNTEAFFGQGTRLTVV.

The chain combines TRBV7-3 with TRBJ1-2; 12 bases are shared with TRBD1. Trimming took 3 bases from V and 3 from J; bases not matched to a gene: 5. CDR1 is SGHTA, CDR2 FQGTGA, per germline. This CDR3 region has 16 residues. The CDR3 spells CASSLAGTGGDYGYTF. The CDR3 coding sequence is TGTGCCAGCAGCTTGGCCGGGACAGGGGGCGACTATGGCTACACCTTC.

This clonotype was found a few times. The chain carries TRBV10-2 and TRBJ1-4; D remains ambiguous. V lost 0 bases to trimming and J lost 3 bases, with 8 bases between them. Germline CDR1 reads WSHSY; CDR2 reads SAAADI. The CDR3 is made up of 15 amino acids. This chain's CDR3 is CASSESGNPNEKLFF. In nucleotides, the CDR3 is TGCGCCAGCAGTGAGTCGGGGAACCCTAATGAAAAACTGTTTTTT.

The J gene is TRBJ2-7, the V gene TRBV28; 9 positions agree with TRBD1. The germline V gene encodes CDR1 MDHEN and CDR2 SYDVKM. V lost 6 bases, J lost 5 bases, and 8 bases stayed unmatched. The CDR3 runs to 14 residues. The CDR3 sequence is CASSWDRDPHEQYF. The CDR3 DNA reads TGTGCCAGCAGCTGGGACAGGGATCCCCACGAGCAGTACTTC.

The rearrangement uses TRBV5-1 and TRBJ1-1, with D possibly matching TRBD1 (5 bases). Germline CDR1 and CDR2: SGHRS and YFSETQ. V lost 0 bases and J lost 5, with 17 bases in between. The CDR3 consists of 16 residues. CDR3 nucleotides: TGCGCCAGCAGCTTGGAAAGTGGCGTGGGGGGGACTGAAGCTTTCTTT. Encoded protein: CASSLESGVGGTEAFF.

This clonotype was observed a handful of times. CDR3 sequence: CASSQDGEYTEAFF. Here the CDR3 DNA reads TGCGCCAGCAGCCAAGATGGGGAGTACACTGAAGCTTTCTTT. This rearrangement joins TRBV4-3 to TRBJ1-1, with D hard to call. In germline, CDR1 is LGHNA, CDR2 YSLEER. Trimming removed 0 bases at V and 3 bases at J, with 8 bases between. This CDR3 contains 14 residues.

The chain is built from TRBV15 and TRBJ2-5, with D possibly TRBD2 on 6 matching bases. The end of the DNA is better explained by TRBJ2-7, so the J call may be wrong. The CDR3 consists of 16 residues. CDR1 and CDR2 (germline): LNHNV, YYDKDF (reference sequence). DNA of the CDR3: TGTGCCACCAGCAGAGTGGAGGGTAGGGGACGGAACGAGCAGTACTTC. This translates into CATSRVEGRGRNEQYF.

The CDR3 region is CSARFGEKLFF. DNA of the CDR3: TGCAGTGCTAGGTTCGGTGAAAAACTGTTTTTT. This rearrangement joins TRBV20-1 to TRBJ1-4; D remains ambiguous. The CDR3 has 11 amino acids. V was pared by 3 bases and J by 7 bases, with 6 bases between. The germline CDR1 and CDR2 sequences are DFQATT and SNEGSKA (reference sequence).

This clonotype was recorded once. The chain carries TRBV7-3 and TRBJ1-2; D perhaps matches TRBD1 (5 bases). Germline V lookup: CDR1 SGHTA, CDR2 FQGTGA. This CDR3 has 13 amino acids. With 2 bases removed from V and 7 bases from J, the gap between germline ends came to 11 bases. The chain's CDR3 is CASSLVGASGYTF. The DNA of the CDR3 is TGTGCCAGCAGCTTAGTCGGGGCTAGTGGCTACACCTTC.

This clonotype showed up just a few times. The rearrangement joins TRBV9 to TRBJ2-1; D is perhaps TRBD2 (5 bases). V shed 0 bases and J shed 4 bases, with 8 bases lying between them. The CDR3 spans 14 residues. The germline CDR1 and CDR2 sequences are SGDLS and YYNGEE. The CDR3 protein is CASSVGIAYNEQFF. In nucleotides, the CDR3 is TGTGCCAGCAGCGTAGGAATAGCGTACAATGAGCAGTTCTTC.

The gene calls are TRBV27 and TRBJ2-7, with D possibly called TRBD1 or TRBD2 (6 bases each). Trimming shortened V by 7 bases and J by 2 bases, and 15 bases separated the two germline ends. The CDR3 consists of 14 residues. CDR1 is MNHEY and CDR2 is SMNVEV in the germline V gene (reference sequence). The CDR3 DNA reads TGTGCCAGCAAGGGGGGCACCTACCCCTACGAGCAGTACTTC. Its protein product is CASKGGTYPYEQYF.

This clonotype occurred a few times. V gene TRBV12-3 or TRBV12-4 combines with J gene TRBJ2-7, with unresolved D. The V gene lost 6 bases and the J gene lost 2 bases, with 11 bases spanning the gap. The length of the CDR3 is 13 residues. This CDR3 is CASSLPTTYEQYF. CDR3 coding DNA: TGTGCCAGCAGCCTGCCTACCACCTACGAGCAGTACTTC.

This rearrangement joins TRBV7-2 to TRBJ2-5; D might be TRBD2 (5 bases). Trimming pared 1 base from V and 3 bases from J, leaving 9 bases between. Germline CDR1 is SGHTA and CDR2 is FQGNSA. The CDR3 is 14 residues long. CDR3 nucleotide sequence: TGTGCCAGCAGCTTAGGGCAAGCGGAAGAGACCCAGTACTTC. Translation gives CASSLGQAEETQYF.

CDR3 nucleotide sequence: TGTGCCAGCAGCGTAGCGGGATCATACAATGAGCAGTTCTTC. Amino acids: CASSVAGSYNEQFF. The chain joins TRBV9 to TRBJ2-1; possible D gene TRBD2, 5 bases. Germline-derived CDR1 and CDR2 are SGDLS and YYNGEE. This CDR3 has 14 residues. V was cut by 0 bases and J by 4 bases, with 8 bases left in between.

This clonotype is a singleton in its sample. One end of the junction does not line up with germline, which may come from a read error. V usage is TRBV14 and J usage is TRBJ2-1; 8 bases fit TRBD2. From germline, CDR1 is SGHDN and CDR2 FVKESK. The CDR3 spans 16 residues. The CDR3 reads CASSQSAGVLYNEQFF. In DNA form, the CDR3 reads TGTGCCAGCAGCCAATCAGCGGGAGTCCTATACAATGAACAGTTCTTC.

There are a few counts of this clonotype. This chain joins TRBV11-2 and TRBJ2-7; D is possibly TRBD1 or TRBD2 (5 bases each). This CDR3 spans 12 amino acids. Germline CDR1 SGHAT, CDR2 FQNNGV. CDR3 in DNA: TGTACTTCGGGGCATAGCTCCTACGAGCAGTACTTC. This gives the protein CTSGHSSYEQYF.

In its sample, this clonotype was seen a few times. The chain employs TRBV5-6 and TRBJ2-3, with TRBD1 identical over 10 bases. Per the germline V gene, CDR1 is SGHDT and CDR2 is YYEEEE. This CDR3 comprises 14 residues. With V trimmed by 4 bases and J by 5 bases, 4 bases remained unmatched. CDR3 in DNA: TGTGCCAGCAGCAGACAGGGGGCGGGAGATACGCAGTATTTT. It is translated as CASSRQGAGDTQYF. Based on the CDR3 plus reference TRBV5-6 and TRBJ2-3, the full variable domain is DAGVTQSPTHLIKTRGQQVTLRCSPKSGHDTVSWYQQALGQGPQFIFQYYEEEERQRGNFPDRFSGHQFPNYSSELNVNALLLGDSALYLCASSRQGAGDTQYFGPGTRLTVL.

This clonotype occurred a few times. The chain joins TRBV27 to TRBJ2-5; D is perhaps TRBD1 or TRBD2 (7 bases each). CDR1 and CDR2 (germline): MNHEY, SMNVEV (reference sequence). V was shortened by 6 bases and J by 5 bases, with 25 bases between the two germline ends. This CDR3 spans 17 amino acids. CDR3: CASSTRGGGSGLETQYF. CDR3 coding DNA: TGTGCCAGCAGCACCAGGGGGGGCGGGAGTGGATTGGAGACCCAGTACTTC.

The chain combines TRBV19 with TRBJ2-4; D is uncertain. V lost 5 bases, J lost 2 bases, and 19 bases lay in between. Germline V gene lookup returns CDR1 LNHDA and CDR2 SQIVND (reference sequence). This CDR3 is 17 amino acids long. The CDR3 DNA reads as TGTGCCAGTAGTGACCTATCCAGCGCTGAGTCCAAAAACATTCAGTACTTC. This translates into CASSDLSSAESKNIQYF.

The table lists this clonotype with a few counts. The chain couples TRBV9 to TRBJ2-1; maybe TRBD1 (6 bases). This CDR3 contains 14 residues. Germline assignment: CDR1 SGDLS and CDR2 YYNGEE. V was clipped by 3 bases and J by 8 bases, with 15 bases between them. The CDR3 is CASSATGNRDEQFF. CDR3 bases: TGTGCCAGCAGCGCCACAGGGAATAGAGATGAGCAGTTCTTC. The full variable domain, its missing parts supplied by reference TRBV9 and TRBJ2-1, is DSGVTQTPKHLITATGQRVTLRCSPRSGDLSVYWYQQSLDQGLQFLIQYYNGEERAKGNILERFSAQQFPDLHSELNLSSLELGDSALYFCASSATGNRDEQFFGPGTRLTVL.

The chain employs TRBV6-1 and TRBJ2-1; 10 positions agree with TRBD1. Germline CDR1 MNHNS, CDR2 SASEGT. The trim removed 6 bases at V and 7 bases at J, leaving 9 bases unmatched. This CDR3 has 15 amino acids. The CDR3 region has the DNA TGTGCCAGCAGGCACCGGGACAGGGGAAGAAATGAGCAGTTCTTC. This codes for CASRHRDRGRNEQFF.

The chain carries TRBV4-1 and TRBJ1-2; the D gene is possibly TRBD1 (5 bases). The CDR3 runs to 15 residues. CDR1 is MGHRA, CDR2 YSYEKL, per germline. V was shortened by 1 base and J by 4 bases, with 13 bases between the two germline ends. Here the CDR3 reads CASSQGVGDGYGYTF. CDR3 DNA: TGCGCCAGCAGCCAAGGGGTAGGGGACGGCTATGGCTACACCTTC.

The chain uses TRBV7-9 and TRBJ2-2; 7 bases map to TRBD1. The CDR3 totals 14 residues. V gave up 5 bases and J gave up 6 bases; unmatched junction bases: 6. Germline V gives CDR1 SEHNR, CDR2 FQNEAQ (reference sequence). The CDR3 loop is CASSLGQDPGELFF. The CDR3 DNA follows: TGTGCCAGCAGCCTCGGACAGGACCCCGGGGAGCTGTTTTTT.